These 8 T cell receptor beta chains were all obtained from the same sample, sequenced in a study of T cells in Graves' hyperthyroidism and ophthalmopathy. Amplification yielded TCR beta CDR3 regions, with RNA transcripts as the source. Researchers ran a first-round RT-PCR on the TCR CDR3 using the HTBI primer set. TCRdb re-analysed the multiplex PCR reads in MiXCR, keeping a single row per CDR3 protein. In the table there are approximately 690,000 distinct CDR3 sequences, roughly 15% of which are singletons. The sequenced sample was blood. Receptors were obtained from a woman in her fifties or sixties with Graves' ophthalmopathy.

This clonotype occurred many times. The chain combines TRBV2 with TRBJ2-7; TRBD1 agrees at 7 bases. V lost 6 bases, J lost 5 bases, and 10 bases stayed unmatched. The germline V gene has CDR1 SNHLY and CDR2 FYNNEI. The CDR3 totals 14 residues. The CDR3 region is CASRQTGIGDEQYF. In DNA, the CDR3 is TGTGCCAGCAGGCAGACAGGGATCGGGGACGAGCAGTACTTC.

A single count supports this clonotype. This rearrangement joins TRBV28 to TRBJ2-2; 10 bases align to TRBD2. Germline V gives CDR1 MDHEN, CDR2 SYDVKM. Trimming cost V 4 bases and J 7 bases; bases outside gene matches: 3. The CDR3 extends over 14 amino acids. Written as DNA, the CDR3 is TGTGCCAGCAGTTACCTAGCGGGAGTCGGGGAGCTGTTTTTT. It specifies CASSYLAGVGELFF.

This clonotype was seen many times. The V gene is TRBV30, the J gene TRBJ2-1; D is possibly TRBD1 (5 bases). Trimming pared 5 bases from V and 4 bases from J, leaving 15 bases between. CDR3 size: 14 residues. In germline, CDR1 is GTSNPN, CDR2 SVGIG (reference sequence). The CDR3 DNA is TGTGCCTGGCAACTTCGACAGTATTACAATGAGCAGTTCTTC. Its translation is CAWQLRQYYNEQFF.

In the case of this clonotype: A much larger clone sits a single nucleotide away, making a read error possible. This chain links TRBV2 with TRBJ1-3; D call uncertain. Germline CDR1 reads SNHLY; CDR2 reads FYNNEI. This CDR3 region has 14 residues. CDR3 nucleotides: TGTGCCAGCAGTCTCCAGAACTCTGGAAACGCCATATATTTT. It yields the protein CASSLQNSGNAIYF.

The chain recombines TRBV4-3 with TRBJ2-7; D gene unclear. V lost 4 bases and J lost 2, with 15 bases in between. The CDR3 totals 15 residues. Germline V gene lookup returns CDR1 LGHNA and CDR2 YSLEER. The CDR3 here is CASSPFGPAAYEQYF. CDR3 coding DNA: TGCGCCAGCAGCCCCTTCGGGCCAGCCGCCTACGAGCAGTACTTC.

This clonotype occurred many times. CDR3 in amino acids: CASSVRVNEQFF. The CDR3 DNA is TGCGCCAGCAGCGTCAGGGTCAATGAGCAGTTCTTC. The V and J genes are TRBV5-1 and TRBJ2-1; D is possibly TRBD1 (5 bases). V lost 4 bases, J lost 6 bases, and 8 bases lay in between. The CDR3 extends over 12 amino acids. The V gene's germline CDR1 is SGHRS and CDR2 YFSETQ.

This chain links TRBV7-8 with TRBJ1-3, with D tentatively TRBD1 (5 bases). V was shortened by 7 bases and J by 0 bases, with 22 bases between the two germline ends. Germline lookup yields CDR1 SGHVS and CDR2 FQNEAQ. The CDR3 runs 18 residues. The DNA of the CDR3 is TGTGCCAGCATGGGCTTTGAGTACCCGGACAACTCTGGAAACACCATATATTTT. Its translation: CASMGFEYPDNSGNTIYF.

This clonotype was counted a few times. The rearrangement links TRBV5-4 to TRBJ2-5; 7 positions agree with TRBD1. Trimming at V came to 3 bases and at J to 5 bases, leaving 13 bases not matched to a gene. The CDR3 is 16 amino acids. The germline V gene encodes CDR1 SGHNT and CDR2 YYREEE (reference sequence). The CDR3 reads CASSSRQGSSRETQYF. DNA for the CDR3: TGTGCCAGCAGCTCCAGACAGGGTAGTAGTCGGGAGACCCAGTACTTC. Complete variable domain (other parts from reference TRBV5-4 and TRBJ2-5): ETGVTQSPTHLIKTRGQQVTLRCSSQSGHNTVSWYQQALGQGPQFIFQYYREEENGRGNFPPRFSGLQFPNYSSELNVNALELDDSALYLCASSSRQGSSRETQYFGPGTRLLVL.